At least ten counts were recorded for the clone carrying this TCR beta chain. The record originates from a study of naive and memory T cell subsets. A UMI-containing oligonucleotide was joined by 3' ligation to the TCR cDNA template. Whole-blood samples were over 2 ml of peripheral blood from healthy adult volunteers. Four PCR rounds used nested alpha and beta constant region primers plus the SP2 primer. MiXCR, applied by TCRdb to the 5' RACE reads, yields one record per CDR3 protein. The sample includes roughly 48,000 distinct CDR3 sequences, 4% to 5% of them seen just once. The ends were cut back, 2 bases at V and 9 bases at J, with 14 bases in the middle. Germline CDR1 reads MDHEN; CDR2 reads SYDVKM. This CDR3 comprises 14 residues.

The rearrangement links TRBV28 to TRBJ2-1; tentatively, D is TRBD1 or TRBD2 (6 bases each). The receptor's source is a female donor in good health. The chain's CDR3 is CASSLPGAGAEQFF. The CDR3 DNA is TGTGCCAGCAGTTTACCGGGGGCGGGCGCTGAGCAGTTCTTC.